The 11 T cell receptor beta chains presented below share a single source sample, sequenced in a study of blood T cell repertoires in COVID-19. The data were produced by immunoSEQ multiplex PCR, yet TCRdb's version contains in-frame clones alone and is incomplete. This sample carries around 200,000 clones, roughly nine tenths of them seen once, and the ten largest clones take 20% to 25%. The sample comprised peripheral blood. Source of these receptors: a man in his 70s with active or convalescent COVID-19.

The DNA for the CDR3 is TGTGCCAGCAGTGCTAACCCGAGAGGAAACACCATATATTTT. Encoded protein: CASSANPRGNTIYF. V is TRBV25-1 and J is TRBJ1-3, with unresolved D. CDR3 length equals 14 residues. CDR1 is MGHDK and CDR2 is SYGVNS in the germline V gene. Trimming shortened V by 4 bases and J by 4 bases, and 11 bases separated the two germline ends. The whole variable domain, remainder taken from reference TRBV25-1 and TRBJ1-3, is EADIYQTPRYLVIGTGKKITLECSQTMGHDKMYWYQQDPGMELHLIHYSYGVNSTEKGDLSSESTVSRIRTEHFPLTLESARPSHTSQYLCASSANPRGNTIYFGEGSWLTVV.

This rearrangement joins TRBV6-1 to TRBJ1-5, with D unresolved. Germline loops: CDR1 MNHNS, CDR2 SASEGT. This CDR3 region has 17 residues. V was cut by 0 bases and J by 0 bases, with 12 bases left in between. This CDR3 reads CASSEARSRHSNQPQHF. The CDR3 DNA reads TGTGCCAGCAGTGAAGCGAGATCGAGACATAGCAATCAGCCCCAGCATTTT.

The chain recombines TRBV20-1 with TRBJ2-7; unclear D gene. V was cut by 3 bases and J by 7 bases, with 7 bases left in between. CDR1 is DFQATT and CDR2 is SNEGSKA in the germline V gene (reference sequence). The CDR3 contains 10 residues. In DNA form, the CDR3 reads TGCAGTGCTAGTCGGCGGGAGCAGTACTTC. The encoded protein is CSASRREQYF.

This chain links TRBV6-5 with TRBJ1-2, with 9 positions matching TRBD1. After removal of 7 bases from V and 3 bases from J, the junction contained 9 bases not matched to a gene. Per the germline V gene, CDR1 is MNHEY and CDR2 is SVGAGI. The CDR3 covers 15 residues. The CDR3 bases are TGTGCCAGCACCAAGGGGACAGGGATGGACTATGGCTACACCTTC. Its translation: CASTKGTGMDYGYTF.

The V gene is TRBV10-3, the J gene TRBJ2-7, with TRBD2 matching 10 bases. CDR3 length: 17 amino acids. After removal of 6 bases from V and 3 bases from J, the junction contained 14 bases not matched to a gene. The germline CDR1 and CDR2 sequences are ENHRY and SYGVKD. DNA for the CDR3: TGTGCCATCAGCCCCACCCTCAGCGGGAGGGCCAACTACGAGCAGTACTTC. It is translated as CAISPTLSGRANYEQYF.

The chain carries TRBV7-8 and TRBJ2-1, with 8 bases aligning to TRBD2. The CDR3 length is 17 residues. The germline V gene has CDR1 SGHVS and CDR2 FQNEAQ. The junction had 16 bases not matched to a gene; V was cut back by 4 bases and J by 8 bases. CDR3 nucleotides: TGTGCCAGCAGCTCCTCGCGACTAGCGTCTCCTCTAGATGAGCAGTTCTTC. It encodes CASSSSRLASPLDEQFF. The full variable domain, completed using reference TRBV7-8 and TRBJ2-1, is GAGVSQSPRYKVAKRGQDVALRCDPISGHVSLFWYQQALGQGPEFLTYFQNEAQLDKSGLPSDRFFAERPEGSVSTLKIQRTQQEDSAVYLCASSSSRLASPLDEQFFGPGTRLTVL.

The chain combines TRBV6-6 with TRBJ1-2; possible D gene TRBD1, 5 bases. The CDR3 length is 12 residues. Per the germline V gene, CDR1 is MNHNY and CDR2 is SVGAGI (reference sequence). V lost 2 bases to trimming and J lost 7 bases, with 8 bases between them. DNA of the CDR3: TGTGCCAGCAGTTACGGACACGGTGGCTACACCTTC. Its protein is CASSYGHGGYTF.

The chain employs TRBV30 and TRBJ1-5, with D possibly matching TRBD1 (5 bases). V was cut by 3 bases and J by 0 bases, with 12 bases left in between. CDR3 length: 15 amino acids. The germline V gene encodes CDR1 GTSNPN and CDR2 SVGIG (reference sequence). The CDR3 reads CAWRAGLNSNQPQHF. CDR3 sequence (DNA): TGTGCCTGGAGAGCAGGGCTGAATAGCAATCAGCCCCAGCATTTT. The entire variable domain, with the rest obtained from reference TRBV30 and TRBJ1-5, is as follows: SQTIHQWPATLVQPVGSPLSLECTVEGTSNPNLYWYRQAAGRGLQLLFYSVGIGQISSEVPQNLSASRPQDRQFILSSKKLLLSDSGFYLCAWRAGLNSNQPQHFGDGTRLSIL.

The chain carries TRBV19 and TRBJ1-6; D might be TRBD1 (6 bases). Looked up from germline, CDR1 is LNHDA and CDR2 is SQIVND (reference sequence). This CDR3 spans 15 amino acids. Deletions cut 5 bases from V and 9 bases from J, with 17 bases between. The CDR3 nucleotides read TGTGCCAGTAGTCCCTTGGGTCAGGGGAGTTCACCCCTCCACTTT. Amino acids: CASSPLGQGSSPLHF.

CDR3 nucleotide sequence: TGTGCCAGCAGCACAGGGCCACTTAACTATGGCTACACCTTC. Protein sequence: CASSTGPLNYGYTF. This chain uses TRBV11-2 with TRBJ1-2, with a weak D call TRBD1 (6 bases). The V and J ends lost 5 bases and 1 base respectively, with 11 bases between them. Germline loops: CDR1 SGHAT, CDR2 FQNNGV. CDR3 length equals 14 residues.

The chain combines TRBV27 with TRBJ1-1; a possible D gene is TRBD1 (5 bases). The CDR3 length is 15 residues. Germline CDR1 is MNHEY and CDR2 is SMNVEV (reference sequence). Trimming took 5 bases from V and 4 from J, leaving 17 bases between them. The CDR3 coding sequence is TGTGCCAGCAGTCCACCACCCCAGGGTCTCACTGAAGCTTTCTTT. Translating gives CASSPPPQGLTEAFF.